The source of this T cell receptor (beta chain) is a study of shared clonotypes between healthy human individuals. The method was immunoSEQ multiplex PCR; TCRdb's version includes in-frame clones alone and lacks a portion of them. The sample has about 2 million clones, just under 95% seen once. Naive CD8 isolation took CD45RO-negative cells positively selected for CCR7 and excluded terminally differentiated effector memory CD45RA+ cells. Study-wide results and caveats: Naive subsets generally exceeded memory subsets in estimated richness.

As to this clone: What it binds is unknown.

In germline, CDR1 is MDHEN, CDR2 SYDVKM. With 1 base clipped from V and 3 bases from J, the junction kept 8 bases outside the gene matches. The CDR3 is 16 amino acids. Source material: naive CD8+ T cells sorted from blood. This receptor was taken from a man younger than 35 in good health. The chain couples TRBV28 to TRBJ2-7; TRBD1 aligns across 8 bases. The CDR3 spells CASSLSLTGEIYEQYF. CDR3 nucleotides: TGTGCCAGCAGTTTATCACTGACAGGGGAAATCTACGAGCAGTACTTC.